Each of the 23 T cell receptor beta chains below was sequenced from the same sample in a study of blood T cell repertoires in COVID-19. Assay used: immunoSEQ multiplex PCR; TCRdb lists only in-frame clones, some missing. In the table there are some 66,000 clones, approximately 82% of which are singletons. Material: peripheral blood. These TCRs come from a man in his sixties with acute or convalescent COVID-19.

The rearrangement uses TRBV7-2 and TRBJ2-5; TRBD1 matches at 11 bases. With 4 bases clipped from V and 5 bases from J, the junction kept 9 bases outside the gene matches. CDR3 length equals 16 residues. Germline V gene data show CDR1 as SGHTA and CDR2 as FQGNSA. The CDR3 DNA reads TGTGCCAGCAGCTCAACCGGGACAGGGGGTGGGGAGACCCAGTACTTC. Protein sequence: CASSSTGTGGGETQYF. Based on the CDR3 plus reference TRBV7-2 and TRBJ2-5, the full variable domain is GAGVSQSPSNKVTEKGKDVELRCDPISGHTALYWYRQSLGQGLEFLIYFQGNSAPDKSGLPSDRFSAERTGGSVSTLTIQRTQQEDSAVYLCASSSTGTGGGETQYFGPGTRLLVL.

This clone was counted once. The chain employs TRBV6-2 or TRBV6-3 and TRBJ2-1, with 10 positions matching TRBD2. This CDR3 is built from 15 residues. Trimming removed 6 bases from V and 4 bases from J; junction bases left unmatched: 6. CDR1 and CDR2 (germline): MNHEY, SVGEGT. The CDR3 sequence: CASSPGLADYNEQFF. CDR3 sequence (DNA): TGTGCCAGCAGCCCCGGACTAGCGGATTACAATGAGCAGTTCTTC.

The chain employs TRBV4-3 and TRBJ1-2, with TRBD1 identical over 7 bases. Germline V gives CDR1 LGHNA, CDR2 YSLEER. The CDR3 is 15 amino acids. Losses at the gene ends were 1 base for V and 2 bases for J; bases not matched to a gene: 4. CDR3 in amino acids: CASSQVGTVNYGYTF. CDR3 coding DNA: TGCGCCAGCAGCCAAGTTGGGACAGTCAACTATGGCTACACCTTC.

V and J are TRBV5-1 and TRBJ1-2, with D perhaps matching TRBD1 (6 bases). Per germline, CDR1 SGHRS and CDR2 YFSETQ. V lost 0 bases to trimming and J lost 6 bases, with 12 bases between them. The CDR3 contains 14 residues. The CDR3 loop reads CASSLGGTNNGYTF. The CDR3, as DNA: TGCGCCAGCAGCTTGGGAGGGACAAACAATGGCTACACCTTC.

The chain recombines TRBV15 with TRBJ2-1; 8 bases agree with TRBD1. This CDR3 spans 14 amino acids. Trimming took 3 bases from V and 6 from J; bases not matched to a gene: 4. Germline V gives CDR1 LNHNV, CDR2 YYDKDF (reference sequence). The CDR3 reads CATSRDRASNEQFF. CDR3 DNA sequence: TGTGCCACCAGCAGGGACAGGGCAAGCAATGAGCAGTTCTTC.

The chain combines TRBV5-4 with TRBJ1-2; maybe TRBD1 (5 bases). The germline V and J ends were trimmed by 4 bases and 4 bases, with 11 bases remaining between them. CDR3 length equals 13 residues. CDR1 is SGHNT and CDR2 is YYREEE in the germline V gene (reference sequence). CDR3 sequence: CASSPQGSYGYTF. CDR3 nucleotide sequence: TGTGCCAGCAGCCCGCAGGGCAGCTATGGCTACACCTTC. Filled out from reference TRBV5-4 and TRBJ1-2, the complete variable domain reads ETGVTQSPTHLIKTRGQQVTLRCSSQSGHNTVSWYQQALGQGPQFIFQYYREEENGRGNFPPRFSGLQFPNYSSELNVNALELDDSALYLCASSPQGSYGYTFGSGTRLTVV.

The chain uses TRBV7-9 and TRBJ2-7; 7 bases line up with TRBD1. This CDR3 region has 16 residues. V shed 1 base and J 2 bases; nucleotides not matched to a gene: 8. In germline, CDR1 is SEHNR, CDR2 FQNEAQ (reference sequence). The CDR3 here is CASSLGWGTEAYEQYF. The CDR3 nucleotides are TGTGCCAGCAGCTTAGGTTGGGGGACAGAAGCCTACGAGCAGTACTTC.

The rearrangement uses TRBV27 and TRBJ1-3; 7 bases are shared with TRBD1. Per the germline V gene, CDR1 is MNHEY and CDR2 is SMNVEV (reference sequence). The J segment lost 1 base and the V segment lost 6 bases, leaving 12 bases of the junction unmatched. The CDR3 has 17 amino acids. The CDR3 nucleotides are TGTGCCAGCAGCCGGAACGGACAGGAGCATTCTGGAAACACCATATATTTT. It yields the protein CASSRNGQEHSGNTIYF.

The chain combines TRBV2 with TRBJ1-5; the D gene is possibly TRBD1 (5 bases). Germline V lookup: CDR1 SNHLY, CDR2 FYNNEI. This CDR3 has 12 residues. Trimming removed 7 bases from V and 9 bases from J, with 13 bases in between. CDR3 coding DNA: TGTGCCAGCAAGGACACCGACTGGCCCCAGCATTTT. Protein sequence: CASKDTDWPQHF. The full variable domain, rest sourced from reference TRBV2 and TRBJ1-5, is EPEVTQTPSHQVTQMGQEVILRCVPISNHLYFYWYRQILGQKVEFLVSFYNNEISEKSEIFDDQFSVERPDGSNFTLKIRSTKLEDSAMYFCASKDTDWPQHFGDGTRLSIL.

The CDR3 sequence is CASSSLTGNYGYTF. The CDR3 DNA sequence: TGTGCCAGTAGTAGCTTGACAGGGAACTATGGCTACACCTTC. The J gene is TRBJ1-2, the V gene TRBV19, with TRBD1 matching over 7 bases. CDR1 is LNHDA and CDR2 is SQIVND in the germline V gene (reference sequence). The CDR3 covers 14 residues. The junction had 4 bases not matched to a gene; V was cut back by 4 bases and J by 2 bases.

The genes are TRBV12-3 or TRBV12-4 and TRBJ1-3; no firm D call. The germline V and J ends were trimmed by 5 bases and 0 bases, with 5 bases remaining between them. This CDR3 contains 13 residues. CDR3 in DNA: TGTGCCAGCAGTCCCTCCTCTGGAAACACCATATATTTT. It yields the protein CASSPSSGNTIYF.

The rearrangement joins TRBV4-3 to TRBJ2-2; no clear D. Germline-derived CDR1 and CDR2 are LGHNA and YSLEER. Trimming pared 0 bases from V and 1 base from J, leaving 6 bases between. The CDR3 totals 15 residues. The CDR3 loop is CASSQDWRNTGELFF. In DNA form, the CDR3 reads TGCGCCAGCAGCCAAGATTGGAGGAACACCGGGGAGCTGTTTTTT.

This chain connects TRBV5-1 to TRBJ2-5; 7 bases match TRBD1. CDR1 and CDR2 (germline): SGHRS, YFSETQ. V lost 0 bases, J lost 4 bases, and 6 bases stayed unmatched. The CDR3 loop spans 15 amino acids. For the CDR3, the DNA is TGCGCCAGCAGCTTGGGACAGGGCGGCCCAGAGACCCAGTACTTC. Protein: CASSLGQGGPETQYF. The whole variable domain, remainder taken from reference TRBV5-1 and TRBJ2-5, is KAGVTQTPRYLIKTRGQQVTLSCSPISGHRSVSWYQQTPGQGLQFLFEYFSETQRNKGNFPGRFSGRQFSNSRSEMNVSTLELGDSALYLCASSLGQGGPETQYFGPGTRLLVL.

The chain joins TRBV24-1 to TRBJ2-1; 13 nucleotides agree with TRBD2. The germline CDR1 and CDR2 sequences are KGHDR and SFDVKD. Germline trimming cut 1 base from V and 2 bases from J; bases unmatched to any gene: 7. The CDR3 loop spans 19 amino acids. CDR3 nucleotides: TGTGCCACCAGTGATTTTCGAACTAGCGGGGGGGACCCCTACAATGAGCAGTTCTTC. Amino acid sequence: CATSDFRTSGGDPYNEQFF.

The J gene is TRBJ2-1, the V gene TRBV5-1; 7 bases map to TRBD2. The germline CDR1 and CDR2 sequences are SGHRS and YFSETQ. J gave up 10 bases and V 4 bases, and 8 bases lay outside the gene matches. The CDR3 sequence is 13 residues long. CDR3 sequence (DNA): TGCGCCAGCAGCCCGGAAGGAGCGGGGGAGCAGTTCTTC. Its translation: CASSPEGAGEQFF. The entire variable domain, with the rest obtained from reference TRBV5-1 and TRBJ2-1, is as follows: KAGVTQTPRYLIKTRGQQVTLSCSPISGHRSVSWYQQTPGQGLQFLFEYFSETQRNKGNFPGRFSGRQFSNSRSEMNVSTLELGDSALYLCASSPEGAGEQFFGPGTRLTVL.

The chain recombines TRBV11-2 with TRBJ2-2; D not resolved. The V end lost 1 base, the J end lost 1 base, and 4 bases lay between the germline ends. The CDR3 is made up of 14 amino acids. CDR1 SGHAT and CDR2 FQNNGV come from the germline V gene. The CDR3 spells CASSLGQNTGELFF. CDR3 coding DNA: TGTGCCAGCAGCTTAGGACAGAACACCGGGGAGCTGTTTTTT. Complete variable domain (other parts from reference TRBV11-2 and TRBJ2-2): EAGVAQSPRYKIIEKRQSVAFWCNPISGHATLYWYQQILGQGPKLLIQFQNNGVVDDSQLPKDRFSAERLKGVDSTLKIQPAKLEDSAVYLCASSLGQNTGELFFGEGSRLTVL.

CDR3 residues: CANQPSPGQGAPPYEQYV. CDR3 DNA: TGCGCCAACCAACCTTCACCGGGACAGGGGGCCCCCCCCTACGAGCAGTACGTC. The chain joins TRBV10-1 to TRBJ2-7; 12 bases line up with TRBD1. Losses at the gene ends were 10 bases for V and 2 bases for J; bases not matched to a gene: 18. This CDR3 spans 18 amino acids. CDR1 is WNHNN, CDR2 SYGVQD, per germline (reference sequence).

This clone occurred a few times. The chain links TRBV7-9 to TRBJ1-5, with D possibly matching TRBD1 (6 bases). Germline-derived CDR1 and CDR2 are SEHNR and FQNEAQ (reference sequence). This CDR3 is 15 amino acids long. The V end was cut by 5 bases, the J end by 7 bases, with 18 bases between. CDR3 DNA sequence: TGTGCCAGCAGCCATACAGGGTTGCCCAAACAGCCCCAGCATTTT. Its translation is CASSHTGLPKQPQHF. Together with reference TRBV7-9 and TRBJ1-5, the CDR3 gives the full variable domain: DTGVSQNPRHKITKRGQNVTFRCDPISEHNRLYWYRQTLGQGPEFLTYFQNEAQLEKSRLLSDRFSAERPKGSFSTLEIQRTEQGDSAMYLCASSHTGLPKQPQHFGDGTRLSIL.

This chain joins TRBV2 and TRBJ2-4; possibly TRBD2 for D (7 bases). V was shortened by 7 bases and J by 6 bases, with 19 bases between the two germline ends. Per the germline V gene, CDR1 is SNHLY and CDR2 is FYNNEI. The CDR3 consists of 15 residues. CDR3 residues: CASTRKGGGGNIQYF. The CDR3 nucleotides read TGTGCCAGCACCCGCAAGGGGGGCGGGGGAAACATTCAGTACTTC.

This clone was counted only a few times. CDR3 in amino acids: CASSTLRDTPFYEQYF. The CDR3 nucleotides are TGTGCCAGCAGCACCCTACGGGACACCCCGTTCTACGAGCAGTACTTC. This chain uses TRBV21-1 with TRBJ2-7; the DNA was not used to check the table's D call, TRBD1. TRBV21-1 counts as a pseudogene. This CDR3 is 16 amino acids long.

The CDR3 loop reads CASGSGGPDTQYF. The CDR3 nucleotides read TGTGCCAGCGGCTCGGGGGGGCCAGATACGCAGTATTTT. V gene TRBV6-5 combines with J gene TRBJ2-3; 8 positions agree with TRBD2. Trimming cost V 8 bases and J 4 bases; bases outside gene matches: 5. The CDR3 has 13 amino acids. Germline loops: CDR1 MNHEY, CDR2 SVGAGI.

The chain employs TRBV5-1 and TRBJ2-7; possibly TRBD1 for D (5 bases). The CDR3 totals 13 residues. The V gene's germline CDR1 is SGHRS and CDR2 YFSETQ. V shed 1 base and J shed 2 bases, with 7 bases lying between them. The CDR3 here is CASSLRGPYEQYV. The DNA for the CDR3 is TGCGCCAGCAGCTTGAGGGGTCCCTACGAGCAGTACGTC.

The CDR3: CATTESFNTGELFF. CDR3 DNA sequence: TGTGCCACGACAGAAAGTTTTAACACCGGGGAGCTGTTTTTT. This chain connects TRBV10-3 to TRBJ2-2; a weak D match, TRBD1 (5 bases). The V end lost 10 bases, the J end lost 2 bases, and 14 bases lay between the germline ends. The CDR3 length is 14 residues. Germline V CDR1 and CDR2: ENHRY, SYGVKD.